This TCR beta chain was obtained from a study of OX40 agonist ivuxolimab in advanced cancers. Study in general: Enrolled patients in dose escalation had cancers that were hepatocellular carcinoma, melanoma, renal cell or head and neck cancer. Participants, 75% to 90% male, averaged roughly 60 years of age, ranging from about 23 to 80.

TCRdb's table, derived via immunoSEQ multiplex PCR, lists solely in-frame clones and lacks some. The table records tens of thousands of clones, around 85% of them present only once. The CDR3 is 15 residues long. V was cut by 6 bases and J by 2 bases, with 16 bases left in between. Germline CDR1 is SGHDN and CDR2 is FVKESK. Sequenced here: CD4+ or CD8+ T cells sorted from blood, sampled in a trial of the OX40 agonist ivuxolimab. The chain couples TRBV14 to TRBJ1-2; D not certain. This clonotype was obtained from an adult with an advanced solid tumor such as melanoma, head and neck, liver or kidney cancer. The CDR3 region is CASSPFPGRNYGYTF. CDR3 nucleotide sequence: TGTGCCAGCAGTCCATTCCCCGGGAGGAACTATGGCTACACCTTC.